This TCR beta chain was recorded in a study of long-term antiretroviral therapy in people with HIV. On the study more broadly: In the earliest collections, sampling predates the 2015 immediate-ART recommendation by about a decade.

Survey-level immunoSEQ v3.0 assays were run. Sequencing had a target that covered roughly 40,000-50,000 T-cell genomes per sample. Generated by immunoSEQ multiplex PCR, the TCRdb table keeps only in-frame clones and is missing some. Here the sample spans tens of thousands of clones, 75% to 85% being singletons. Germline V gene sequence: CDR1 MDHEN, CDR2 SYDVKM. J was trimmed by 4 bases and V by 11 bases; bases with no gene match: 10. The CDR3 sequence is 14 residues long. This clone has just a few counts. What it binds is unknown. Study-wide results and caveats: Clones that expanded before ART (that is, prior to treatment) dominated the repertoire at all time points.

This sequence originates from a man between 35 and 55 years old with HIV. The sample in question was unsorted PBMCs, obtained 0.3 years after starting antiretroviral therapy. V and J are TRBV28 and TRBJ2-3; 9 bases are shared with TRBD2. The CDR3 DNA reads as TGTGCCCTCGGGGGTAGCGGGAGACCAGATACGCAGTATTTT. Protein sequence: CALGGSGRPDTQYF.